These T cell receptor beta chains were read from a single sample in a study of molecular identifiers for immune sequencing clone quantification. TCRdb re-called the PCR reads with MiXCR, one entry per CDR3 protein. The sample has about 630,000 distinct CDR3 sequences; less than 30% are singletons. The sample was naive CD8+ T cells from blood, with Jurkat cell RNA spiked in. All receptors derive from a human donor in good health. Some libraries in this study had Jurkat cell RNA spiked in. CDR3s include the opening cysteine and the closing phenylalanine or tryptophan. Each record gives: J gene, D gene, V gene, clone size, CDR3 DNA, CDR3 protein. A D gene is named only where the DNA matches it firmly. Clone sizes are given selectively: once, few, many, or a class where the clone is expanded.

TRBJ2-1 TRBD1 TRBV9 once TGTGCCAGCAGTCTCTCTCCCACAGGGGGGTACAATGAGCAGTTCTTC CASSLSPTGGYNEQFF
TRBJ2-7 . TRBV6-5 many TGTGCCAGCAGTTACCGGGGAGGTGTGTACGAGCAGTACTTC CASSYRGGVYEQYF
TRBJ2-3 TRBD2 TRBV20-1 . TGCAGTGCTAGAGATGGTGGGGCGGGAGGGCCCAGCACAGATACGCCGTCTTTT CSARDGGAGGPSTDTPSF
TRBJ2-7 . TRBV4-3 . TGCGCCAGCAGCCAAGATACTAACAGGGTCCTCCCCTACGAGCAGTACTTC CASSQDTNRVLPYEQYF
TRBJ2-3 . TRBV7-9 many TGTGCCAGCAGCTTCCGCACAGATACGCAGTATTTT CASSFRTDTQYF
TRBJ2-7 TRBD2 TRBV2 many TGTGCCAGCATTCCGCCTAGCGGGGGGGCTGGGCAGTACTTC CASIPPSGGAGQYF
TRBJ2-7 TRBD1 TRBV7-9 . TGTGCCAGCAGCTCCACCACCACGGACAGGGGTCTTCTCTACGGGCAGTACTTC CASSSTTTDRGLLYGQYF
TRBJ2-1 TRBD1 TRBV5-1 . TGCGCCAGCAGCTCCCGGACAGGGGGCGCCTACAATGAGCAGTTCTTC CASSSRTGGAYNEQFF
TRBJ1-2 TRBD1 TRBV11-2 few TGTGCCAGCAGCCCAGAGGGGGCAGGGTATGGCTACACCTTC CASSPEGAGYGYTF
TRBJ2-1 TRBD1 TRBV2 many TGTGCCAGCAGTTACAGGGGGCTCGAGCAGTTCTTC CASSYRGLEQFF
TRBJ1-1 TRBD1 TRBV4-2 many TGTGCCAGCAGCCGACTAGACAGGGATGAAGCTTTCTTT CASSRLDRDEAFF
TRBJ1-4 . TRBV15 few TGTGCCACCAGCAGAGTTTCCAATAATGAAAAACTGTTTTTT CATSRVSNNEKLFF
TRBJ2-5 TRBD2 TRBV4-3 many TGCGCCAGCAGCCAAGACCGGGCTAGCGGGGGTCACGAGACCCAGTACTTC CASSQDRASGGHETQYF
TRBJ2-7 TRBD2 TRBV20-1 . TGCAGTGCTCCAAGGACTAGCGGGAGGTACGAGCAGTACTTC CSAPRTSGRYEQYF
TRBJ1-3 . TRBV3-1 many TGTGCCAGCAGCCGATCGAGTTGGGACACCATATATTTT CASSRSSWDTIYF
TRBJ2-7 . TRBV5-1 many TGCGCCAGCAAGCCCCCCGGGGGCGAGCAGTACTTC CASKPPGGEQYF
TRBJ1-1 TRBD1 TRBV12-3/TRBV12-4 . TGTGCCAGCAGTTGGGGACAGATAAACACTGAAGCTTTCTTT CASSWGQINTEAFF
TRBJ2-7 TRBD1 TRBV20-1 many TGCAGTGCCAGGGGGCTTGAGACCTACGAGCAGTACTTC CSARGLETYEQYF
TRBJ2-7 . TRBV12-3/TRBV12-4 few TGTGCCAGCAGCCAGGACGGAAACTCCTACGAGCAGTACTTC CASSQDGNSYEQYF
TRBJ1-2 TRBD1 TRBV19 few TGTGCCAGTAGTCCACAACAGGGGTTGGCCTATGGCTACACCTTC CASSPQQGLAYGYTF
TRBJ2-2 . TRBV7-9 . TGTGCCAGCAGCTTAGTCCCGGGAGTCACGACTTACACCGGGGAGCTGTTTTTT CASSLVPGVTTYTGELFF
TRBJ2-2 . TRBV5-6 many TGTGCCAGCAGCTTGGCGACGAACACCGGGGAGCTGTTTTTT CASSLATNTGELFF
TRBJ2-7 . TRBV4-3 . TGCGCCAACAGCCAATACCGGGAGAGCTACGAGCAGTACTTC CANSQYRESYEQYF
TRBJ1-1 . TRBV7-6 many TGTGCCAGCAGCTTAATTGGAGGGGAAGCTTTCTTT CASSLIGGEAFF
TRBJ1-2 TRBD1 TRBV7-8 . TGTGCCAGCAGCTTAGAGAGGACAGGGGTCTATGGCTACACCTTC CASSLERTGVYGYTF
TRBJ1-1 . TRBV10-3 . TGTGCCATCGGAGACAAGGACACTGAAGCTTTCTTT CAIGDKDTEAFF
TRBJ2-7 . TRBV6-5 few TGTGCCAGCAGTTACTCGCTTGGCTCCGAGCAGTACTTC CASSYSLGSEQYF
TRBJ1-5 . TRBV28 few TGTGCCAGCAGTAAAAACTACCCCAATCAGCCCCAGCATTTT CASSKNYPNQPQHF
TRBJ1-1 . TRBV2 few TGTGCCAGCGGAGGGAACCTAAACACTGAAGCTTTCTTT CASGGNLNTEAFF
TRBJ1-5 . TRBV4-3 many TGCGCCAGCAGCCAAGAACCGTCGGGGGCGTTCGATCAGCCCCAGCATTTT CASSQEPSGAFDQPQHF
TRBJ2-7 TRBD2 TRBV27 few TGTGCCAGCAGTTTCCCGGGGACTAGCGGCTCCTACGAGCAGTACTTC CASSFPGTSGSYEQYF
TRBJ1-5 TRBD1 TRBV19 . TGTGCCAGTAGTACCGGGACAGGGAGCAATCAGCCCCAGCATTTT CASSTGTGSNQPQHF
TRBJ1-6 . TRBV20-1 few TGCAGTGCTAGAGGTGGCGGAGGTTCACCCCTCCACTTT CSARGGGGSPLHF
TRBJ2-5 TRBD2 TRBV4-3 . TGCGCCAGCAGCCCCTTAGCGGGGGGTCTGGAGACCCAGTACTTC CASSPLAGGLETQYF
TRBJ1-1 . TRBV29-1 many TGCAGCGTTTTCCAGGGACTGAACACTGAAGCTTTCTTT CSVFQGLNTEAFF